The present T cell receptor beta chain was sequenced within a study of control samples from healthy donors and cancer patients. Data came from immunoSEQ multiplex PCR; TCRdb stores just in-frame clones and leaves some out. The profile shows about 69,000 clones, about four fifths of them singletons. The TCR originated in a woman in her fifties or sixties with lung cancer. The sample consisted of PBMCs.

The CDR3 nucleotides are TGTGCCAGCAGTTACGGAGCGGGGCCGACAGATACGCAGTATTTT. Protein: CASSYGAGPTDTQYF. The rearrangement uses TRBV6-6 and TRBJ2-3; 7 bases align to TRBD2. The length of the CDR3 is 15 residues. The germline V gene encodes CDR1 MNHNY and CDR2 SVGAGI (reference sequence). The junction had 5 bases not matched to a gene; V was cut back by 2 bases and J by 3 bases.